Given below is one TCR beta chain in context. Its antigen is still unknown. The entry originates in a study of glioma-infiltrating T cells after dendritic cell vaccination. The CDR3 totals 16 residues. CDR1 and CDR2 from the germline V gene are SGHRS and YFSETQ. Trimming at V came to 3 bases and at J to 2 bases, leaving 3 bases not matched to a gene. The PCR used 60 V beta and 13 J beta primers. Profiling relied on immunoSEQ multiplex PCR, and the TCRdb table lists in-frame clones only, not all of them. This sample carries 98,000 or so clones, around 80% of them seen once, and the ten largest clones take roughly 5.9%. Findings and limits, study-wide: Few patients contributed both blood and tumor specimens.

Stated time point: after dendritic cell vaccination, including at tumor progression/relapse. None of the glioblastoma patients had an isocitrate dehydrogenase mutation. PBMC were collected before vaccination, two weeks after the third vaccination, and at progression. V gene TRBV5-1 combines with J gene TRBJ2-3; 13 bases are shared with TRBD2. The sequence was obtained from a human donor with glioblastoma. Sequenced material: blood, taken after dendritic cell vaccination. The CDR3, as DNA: TGCGCCAGCAGCTCCGGACTAGCGGGAGACACAGATACGCAGTATTTT. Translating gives CASSSGLAGDTDTQYF.